The entry below gives a single TCR beta chain sequence along with its context. No antigen is known for it. Profiled with immunoSEQ multiplex PCR; TCRdb holds only in-frame clones, not every one. Among approximately 99,000 clones listed, more than 95% were seen once. The germline V gene encodes CDR1 LGHNA and CDR2 YNFKEQ. V lost 6 bases to trimming and J lost 6 bases, with 9 bases between them. The CDR3 consists of 12 residues. These data belong to a study of OX40 agonist ivuxolimab in advanced cancers. Study outcomes and limitations: Which antigen the expanded peripheral T cells recognized is unknown. Both blood CD4+ and CD8+ T cells showed clonal growth by week 6 at 0.1 to 3.0 mg/kg.

The sample consisted of CD4+ or CD8+ T cells sorted from blood, taken in a trial of the OX40 agonist ivuxolimab. The chain employs TRBV4-2 and TRBJ2-1; D is unresolved. This receptor was taken from an adult with an advanced solid tumor such as melanoma, head and neck, liver or kidney cancer. CDR3 protein: CASRVGSNEQFF. CDR3 in DNA: TGTGCCAGCAGAGTGGGGTCCAATGAGCAGTTCTTC.